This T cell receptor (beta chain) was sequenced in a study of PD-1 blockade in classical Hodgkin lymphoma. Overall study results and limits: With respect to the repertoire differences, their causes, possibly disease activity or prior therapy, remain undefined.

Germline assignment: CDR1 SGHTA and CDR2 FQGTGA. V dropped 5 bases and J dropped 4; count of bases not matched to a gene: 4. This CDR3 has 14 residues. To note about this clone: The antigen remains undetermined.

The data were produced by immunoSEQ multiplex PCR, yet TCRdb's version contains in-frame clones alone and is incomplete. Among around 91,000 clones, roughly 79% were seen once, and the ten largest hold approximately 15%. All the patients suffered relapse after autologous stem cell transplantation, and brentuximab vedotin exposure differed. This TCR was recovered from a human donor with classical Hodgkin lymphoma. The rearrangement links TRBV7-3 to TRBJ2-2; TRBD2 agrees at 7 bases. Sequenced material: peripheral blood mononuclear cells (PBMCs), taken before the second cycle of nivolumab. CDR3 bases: TGTGCCAGCAGCCCAGCGGGGCCCACCGGGGAGCTGTTTTTT. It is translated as CASSPAGPTGELFF.